This T cell receptor (beta chain) was recovered during a study of blood T cell repertoires in COVID-19. Overall study: There were acute and convalescent COVID-19 samples, and they came from the United States, Italy and Spain. Nucleic acid was either cDNA or gDNA, and it came from T cells, B-cell-depleted T cells, or PBMCs.

The germline CDR1 and CDR2 sequences are MNHNS and SASEGT. The CDR3 is 16 amino acids. J gave up 2 bases and V 3 bases, and 6 bases lay outside the gene matches. In the authors' methods: Reference gene primers were amplified, and this amplification served to estimate nucleated cell counts. Some clones are missing from TCRdb's copy, which holds only in-frame ones; the method was immunoSEQ multiplex PCR. From that table come the V and J calls and clone size; the DNA was used to work out D and trimming. Altogether 95,000 to 120,000 clones are present, roughly 85% being singletons, with the ten largest covering about 13%.

The sample taken for sequencing was peripheral blood. The clonotype was recovered from a human donor in a cohort sampled during active COVID-19. The gene calls are TRBV6-1 and TRBJ2-7, with TRBD2 matching 11 bases. CDR3 DNA: TGTGCCAGCAGTGATCGTAGCGGGGGGGATCCCTACGAGCAGTACTTC. The encoded protein is CASSDRSGGDPYEQYF.